The rows below give T cell receptor beta chains drawn from one sample of a study of T cell responses to AZD1222 COVID-19 vaccine. Libraries were prepared by immunoSEQ multiplex PCR; TCRdb keeps only in-frame clonotypes and omits some of them. The table has about 110,000 clones, roughly 87% seen once. Sequencing used peripheral blood, obtained on day 0 of MenACWY control vaccination. Receptors originate from an adult in good health. CDR3s leave out the opening cysteine and the closing phenylalanine or tryptophan. Part of the rows lack a size; the others show once, few, many or a class for expanded clones.

CDR3aa | abundance | v_gene
ASSSVAMNTGELF | NA | TRBV7-9
ASSEQGLGQPQH | NA | TRBV2
ASSRTGMTSRGTQY | NA | TRBV19
ASSLNLGTAASYYGYT | many | TRBV27
ASTGQETDTQY | NA | TRBV6-6
ASSVEAAQVYT | NA | TRBV9
ASWANTGELF | NA | TRBV28
ASSMNRGEKLF | NA | TRBV27
ASSLMGTSDTIY | NA | TRBV7-3
ASSGGHGNTIY | few | TRBV5-4
ASSERNEQF | NA | TRBV10-2
ASSLRLLAGGTYNEQF | few | TRBV11-2
ATNRAARGTEAF | NA | TRBV28
ASKGTADRSPLH | NA | TRBV28
ASTDQGIETQY | NA | TRBV19
ASSLRGAPNTQY | NA | TRBV11-3
ASSLGPREQF | NA | TRBV12-3/TRBV12-4
ASSSLGSGNTIY | NA | TRBV5-6
ASSPGDRAPYGYT | once | TRBV7-2
ASSFDLNYGYT | NA | TRBV11-2
ASSFTGTGATQY | NA | TRBV5-4
ASSLEFNEQF | NA | TRBV5-4
ASSADRGNSNQPQH | NA | TRBV6-1
ASSESSGYEQY | few | TRBV25-1
ASSYRERAGNTIY | once | TRBV6-5
ATSDPSPDSTSSYNEQF | once | TRBV24-1
ASSLYSLGGTAYEQY | NA | TRBV27
ASRKAGTGYGYT | NA | TRBV27
ASSVPGQGYEQY | NA | TRBV19
ASSLVSWGRRFYGYT | NA | TRBV5-6
ASSIAETGNTEAF | NA | TRBV19
ASSLDRGREKLF | NA | TRBV7-9
ASSLRQAVNTEAF | NA | TRBV7-9
ASSEGQGLSEQY | NA | TRBV2
ASSQGTARANVLT | NA | TRBV4-2